The rows below give T cell receptor beta chains drawn from one sample of a study of Graves' ophthalmopathy and Graves' hyperthyroidism. Using its own MiXCR run on the multiplex PCR reads, TCRdb lists one record per CDR3 protein. The sample has hundreds of thousands of distinct CDR3 sequences, 40% to 50% seen once; the top ten hold roughly half. Sequencing was performed on peripheral blood. These receptors were obtained from an adult man with Graves' ophthalmopathy. Each CDR3 is given with its conserved first and last residue. The order of the fields is clone size, D gene, V gene, J gene, CDR3 protein, CDR3 DNA. The D gene is left open where the match is weak. A clone size is listed for some rows: how often the clone was seen (once, few, many), or a class if it is expanded.

>many|-|TRBV24-1|TRBJ1-2
CATSDWGAQNYGYTF
TGTGCCACCAGTGATTGGGGGGCTCAGAACTATGGCTACACCTTC
>few|TRBD2|TRBV7-8|TRBJ2-7
CASSSTSGRSSYEQYF
TGTGCCAGCAGCTCGACTAGCGGGCGATCTTCCTACGAGCAGTACTTC
>-|-|TRBV9|TRBJ1-2
CASSATGTEGTYGYTF
TGTGCCAGCAGCGCTACCGGGACCGAGGGGACCTATGGCTACACCTTC
>-|-|TRBV7-8|TRBJ2-5
CASGLGQHQETQYF
TGTGCCAGCGGCTTAGGGCAGCACCAAGAGACCCAGTACTTC
>-|-|TRBV25-1|TRBJ2-5
CASSELGTDGETQYF
TGTGCCAGCAGTGAATTGGGGACGGACGGAGAGACCCAGTACTTC
>-|-|TRBV29-1|TRBJ1-2
CSVDQGNLSGYTF
TGCAGCGTAGACCAGGGCAACTTGAGTGGCTACACCTTC
>-|-|TRBV7-9|TRBJ1-1
CASSLQGRTTEAFF
TGTGCCAGCAGCTTACAGGGGCGGACCACTGAAGCTTTCTTT
>-|TRBD1|TRBV6-6|TRBJ1-5
CASSIQQGGWPQHF
TGTGCCAGCAGTATTCAACAGGGGGGGTGGCCCCAGCATTTT
>-|-|TRBV24-1|TRBJ1-4
CATSTSTNEKLFF
TGTGCCACCAGCACCTCAACTAATGAAAAACTGTTTTTT
>-|TRBD2|TRBV5-6|TRBJ2-7
CASSLTRVLAVHEQYF
TGTGCCAGCAGCTTGACGAGGGTACTAGCGGTCCACGAGCAGTACTTC
>-|-|TRBV11-3|TRBJ2-5
CASSTTPWETQYF
TGTGCCAGCAGCACAACCCCGTGGGAGACCCAGTACTTC
>-|-|TRBV10-3|TRBJ2-2
CAISEDGTGELFF
TGTGCCATCAGTGAGGACGGCACCGGGGAGCTGTTTTTT
>-|-|TRBV28|TRBJ1-5
CASSLDTSQPQHF
TGTGCCAGCAGCTTAGACACCAGTCAGCCCCAGCATTTT
>few|TRBD2|TRBV24-1|TRBJ2-5
CATSDFGLAGVETQYF
TGTGCCACCAGTGATTTCGGACTAGCGGGAGTGGAGACCCAGTACTTC
>-|TRBD1|TRBV10-2|TRBJ1-2
CASTSPGTGYGYTF
TGCGCCAGCACCTCCCCCGGGACAGGCTATGGCTACACCTTC
>-|TRBD2|TRBV7-2|TRBJ2-1
CASSKTSGRGYNEQFF
TGTGCCAGCAGCAAGACTAGCGGGAGAGGGTACAATGAGCAGTTCTTC
>-|-|TRBV29-1|TRBJ1-4
CSVAGTDNEKLFF
TGCAGCGTTGCCGGGACCGATAATGAAAAACTGTTTTTT
>many|TRBD1|TRBV25-1|TRBJ1-1
CASSLTGGKNTEAFF
TGTGCCAGCAGCTTGACAGGGGGCAAGAACACTGAAGCTTTCTTT
>few|TRBD1|TRBV7-3|TRBJ2-7
CASSSTSGTGTGEQYF
TGTGCCAGCAGCTCTACTTCCGGGACAGGGACGGGAGAGCAGTACTTC
>-|-|TRBV29-1|TRBJ1-2
CSVGAGQGNYGYTF
TGCAGCGTTGGGGCGGGGCAGGGGAACTATGGCTACACCTTC
>-|-|TRBV10-3|TRBJ1-1
CAISETRDTEAFF
TGTGCCATCAGTGAGACCCGGGACACTGAAGCTTTCTTT
>few|-|TRBV5-5|TRBJ2-7
CASSLGTFYEQYF
TGTGCCAGCAGCTTAGGGACGTTCTACGAGCAGTACTTC
>-|-|TRBV5-4|TRBJ2-2
CASSLARRANTGELFF
TGTGCCAGCAGCTTGGCGAGACGGGCGAACACCGGGGAGCTGTTTTTT
>-|-|TRBV7-6|TRBJ2-7
CATTRYVGLWQYF
TGTGCAACCACCCGCTACGTCGGTCTGTGGCAGTACTTC
>many|-|TRBV29-1|TRBJ1-5
CSVEDTADYSNQPQHF
TGCAGCGTTGAAGATACAGCCGACTATAGCAATCAGCCCCAGCATTTT
>-|-|TRBV19|TRBJ1-1
CASIKNTEAFF
TGTGCCAGTATCAAGAACACTGAAGCTTTCTTT
>few|TRBD2|TRBV12-3/TRBV12-4|TRBJ2-5
CASSLETSGGETQYF
TGTGCCAGCAGTCTCGAGACTAGCGGGGGAGAGACCCAGTACTTC
>-|-|TRBV19|TRBJ1-5
CASRPQGHQPRHF
TGTGCCAGTAGGCCACAGGGCCATCAGCCCCGGCATTTT